These 14 T cell receptor beta chains came from one sample sequenced in a study of neurological immune-mediated disorders. MiXCR, run by TCRdb on the 5' RACE reads, gives a single entry per CDR3 protein. The sample has roughly 60,000 distinct CDR3 sequences, around 3.8% seen once. Sequencing input: PBMCs. These receptors were collected from a woman between 45 and 65 years old with multiple sclerosis.

There are many counts of this clonotype. In DNA form, the CDR3 reads TGCAGTGCTAGAGAGTCAAGTCTAAGCAATCAGCCCCAGCATTTT. Protein sequence: CSARESSLSNQPQHF. The rearrangement uses TRBV20-1 and TRBJ1-5; the D is unclear. The CDR3 has 15 amino acids. Looked up from germline, CDR1 is DFQATT and CDR2 is SNEGSKA (reference sequence). The V end was cut by 0 bases, the J end by 1 base, with 10 bases between.

This clonotype was picked up many times. The rearrangement joins TRBV12-3 or TRBV12-4 to TRBJ2-1; 15 positions match TRBD2. V trimming: 6 bases; J trimming: 7 bases; junction bases outside the gene matches: 4. The CDR3 runs to 15 residues. CDR3 residues: CASSSGTSGRNEQFF. In nucleotides, the CDR3 is TGTGCCAGCAGCTCGGGGACTAGCGGGAGGAATGAGCAGTTCTTC.

This clonotype was detected many times. The genes are TRBV7-3 and TRBJ2-3, with D uncertain. Trimming cost V 5 bases and J 6 bases, with 9 bases left between them. Germline V lookup: CDR1 SGHTA, CDR2 FQGTGA. The CDR3 length is 12 residues. In DNA form, the CDR3 reads TGTGCCAGCAGCCAGGCGATTGATACGCAGTATTTT. It specifies CASSQAIDTQYF.

This clonotype was picked up a small number of times. A read error may account for a junction end that differs from germline. The V gene is TRBV12-3 or TRBV12-4, the J gene TRBJ1-5; 7 nucleotides match TRBD1. This CDR3 contains 16 residues. CDR3 region: CASSQGQAPGNQPQNF. DNA of the CDR3: TGTGCCAGCAGTCAAGGACAGGCCCCGGGCAATCAGCCCCAGAATTTT.

This clonotype showed up many times. The rearrangement joins TRBV24-1 to TRBJ1-1, with a possible D match to TRBD1 (6 bases). The germline V and J ends were trimmed by 9 bases and 4 bases, with 17 bases remaining between them. CDR1 is KGHDR and CDR2 is SFDVKD in the germline V gene. CDR3 length: 14 residues. CDR3 loop: CATRPQGKFTEAFF. The DNA for the CDR3 is TGTGCCACCCGCCCCCAGGGGAAATTCACTGAAGCTTTCTTT.

This clonotype appeared many times. The rearrangement uses TRBV5-1 and TRBJ2-1; D gene uncertain. V was shortened by 0 bases and J by 5 bases, with 9 bases between the two germline ends. Looked up from germline, CDR1 is SGHRS and CDR2 is YFSETQ. The CDR3 is 14 residues long. The DNA for the CDR3 is TGCGCCAGCAGCTTGGCTATCTACAACAATGAGCAGTTCTTC. Encoded protein: CASSLAIYNNEQFF.

This clonotype was found many times. The chain links TRBV15 to TRBJ1-4; 7 nucleotides line up with TRBD1. Trimming cost V 5 bases and J 0 bases; bases outside gene matches: 3. Per the germline V gene, CDR1 is LNHNV and CDR2 is YYDKDF (reference sequence). The CDR3 extends over 15 amino acids. CDR3: CATSRQGPTNEKLFF. As DNA, the CDR3 is TGTGCCACCAGCCGACAGGGTCCAACTAATGAAAAACTGTTTTTT. The variable domain in full, completed from reference TRBV15 and TRBJ1-4, reads DAMVIQNPRYQVTQFGKPVTLSCSQTLNHNVMYWYQQKSSQAPKLLFHYYDKDFNNEADTPDNFQSRRPNTSFCFLDIRSPGLGDTAMYLCATSRQGPTNEKLFFGSGTQLSVL.

There are many counts of this clonotype. The chain employs TRBV6-6 and TRBJ2-7; possible D gene TRBD1, 5 bases. The CDR3 length is 13 residues. Deletions cut 2 bases from V and 6 bases from J, with 11 bases between. The germline CDR1 and CDR2 sequences are MNHNY and SVGAGI (reference sequence). The CDR3 region is CASSYKGPGEQYF. CDR3 DNA: TGTGCCAGCAGTTACAAGGGGCCTGGCGAGCAGTACTTC.

This clonotype was recorded at least ten times. The genes are TRBV7-6 and TRBJ2-7; D might be TRBD1 (5 bases). The CDR3 has 14 residues. V was pared by 5 bases and J by 2 bases, with 13 bases between. Germline CDR1 is SGHVS and CDR2 is FNYEAQ. CDR3 nucleotide sequence: TGTGCCAGCAGCCAACAGGTTGGGGCCTACGAGCAGTACTTC. Translating it yields CASSQQVGAYEQYF.

At least ten counts were recorded for this clonotype. This chain joins TRBV27 and TRBJ2-7; 7 bases agree with TRBD2. J gave up 2 bases and V 0 bases, and 1 base lay outside the gene matches. Germline V gene lookup returns CDR1 MNHEY and CDR2 SMNVEV (reference sequence). The CDR3 has 14 amino acids. The CDR3 protein is CASSLSAGPYEQYF. The CDR3 nucleotides are TGTGCCAGCAGTTTATCAGCGGGACCCTACGAGCAGTACTTC.

This clonotype has at least ten counts. The rearrangement joins TRBV11-3 to TRBJ2-3, with D perhaps assigned TRBD1 or TRBD2 (6 bases each). Per the germline V gene, CDR1 is SGHNT and CDR2 is YENEEA. Trimming left V 4 bases short and J 3 bases short, with 17 bases between. This CDR3 spans 16 amino acids. The CDR3 DNA follows: TGTGCCAGCAGCTCTGACACAGGGAGGTGGACAGATACGCAGTATTTT. It yields the protein CASSSDTGRWTDTQYF.

This clonotype occurred many times. V is TRBV4-2 and J is TRBJ2-7, with D hard to call. Trimming pared 0 bases from V and 2 bases from J, leaving 14 bases between. The CDR3 has 16 residues. Germline-derived CDR1 and CDR2 are LGHNA and YNFKEQ. CDR3 amino acids: CASSQDGAAQAYEQYF. The CDR3 DNA sequence: TGTGCCAGCAGCCAAGATGGTGCGGCCCAAGCCTACGAGCAGTACTTC.

This clonotype was observed at least ten times. The rearrangement links TRBV20-1 to TRBJ1-3, with 8 bases identical to TRBD1. The CDR3 is made up of 15 amino acids. Per germline, CDR1 DFQATT and CDR2 SNEGSKA (reference sequence). Trimming removed 1 base from V and 0 bases from J; junction bases left unmatched: 2. The CDR3 region has the DNA TGCAGTGCTAGAGGACAGGGGAGCTCTGGAAACACCATATATTTT. It is translated as CSARGQGSSGNTIYF.

At least ten counts were recorded for this clonotype. The V and J genes are TRBV6-2 or TRBV6-3 and TRBJ2-2; tentatively, D is TRBD1 or TRBD2 (6 bases each). V was cut by 5 bases and J by 8 bases, with 15 bases left in between. Per the germline V gene, CDR1 is MNHEY and CDR2 is SVGEGT. This CDR3 is built from 14 residues. Here the CDR3 DNA reads TGTGCCAGCAGTCCCGTTAGGGGGGCTGGGGAGCTGTTTTTT. This encodes CASSPVRGAGELFF.